This TCR beta chain was profiled in a study of Tregs in tolerant kidney transplant recipients. Libraries were prepared by immunoSEQ multiplex PCR; TCRdb keeps only in-frame clonotypes and omits some of them. This sample has about 69,000 clones, with less than 90% found just once. The CDR3 loop spans 16 amino acids. The V gene end was trimmed by 8 bases and the J gene end by 7 bases; junction bases not matched to a gene: 15. Germline CDR1 reads MDHEN; CDR2 reads SYDVKM. Specimen: CD4+ T cells from blood, collected before the transplant. The source is a human donor who received a combined kidney and bone marrow transplant. The gene calls are TRBV28 and TRBJ2-1; 9 nucleotides agree with TRBD2. CDR3 DNA sequence: TGTGCCAGCCCCCCGCGGCGGATAGCGGGAGATAATGAGCAGTTCTTC. Translating it yields CASPPRRIAGDNEQFF.